A selection of T cell receptor beta chains follows, all from one sample in a study of shared clonotypes between healthy human individuals. The method was immunoSEQ multiplex PCR; TCRdb's version includes in-frame clones alone and lacks a portion of them. The table has nearly 1 million clones, roughly 72% seen once; the top ten hold nearly 1.5%. The sample consisted of memory CD4+ T cells sorted from blood. These receptors came from a man aged 18 to 30 in good health. Both conserved end residues are part of each CDR3. The D gene is left open where the match is weak. Expanded clones are given a class, and other clones once, few, many or no size at all.

abundance: NA
j_gene: TRBJ2-7
d_gene: NA
v_gene: TRBV4-1
CDR3nt: TGCGCCAGCGGGCGGGGAGTAGGAGAGCAGTACTTC
CDR3aa: CASGRGVGEQYF

abundance: few
j_gene: TRBJ2-5
d_gene: NA
v_gene: TRBV28
CDR3nt: TGTGCCAGCAGTTCCACTAGGGAACCAGAGACCCAGTACTTC
CDR3aa: CASSSTREPETQYF

abundance: NA
j_gene: TRBJ1-1
d_gene: TRBD1
v_gene: TRBV4-1
CDR3nt: TGCGCCAGCAGCCCCGGACAGGGGAAGGACACTGAAGCTTTCTTT
CDR3aa: CASSPGQGKDTEAFF

abundance: NA
j_gene: TRBJ2-5
d_gene: NA
v_gene: TRBV19
CDR3nt: TGTGCCAGTACTCCGGGCCCGCCCCAAGAGACCCAGTACTTC
CDR3aa: CASTPGPPQETQYF

abundance: NA
j_gene: TRBJ1-3
d_gene: TRBD1
v_gene: TRBV11-2
CDR3nt: TGTGCCAGCAGCACACAGGGGCCTGGAAACACCATATATTTT
CDR3aa: CASSTQGPGNTIYF

abundance: NA
j_gene: TRBJ2-7
d_gene: TRBD2
v_gene: TRBV6-5
CDR3nt: TGTGCCAGCAGTTACGGGACTAGCGGCTCCTACGAGCAGTACTTC
CDR3aa: CASSYGTSGSYEQYF

abundance: NA
j_gene: TRBJ2-6
d_gene: NA
v_gene: TRBV5-6
CDR3nt: TGTGCCAGCAGCCTTCTTAAGGGACGGGGGGCCAACGTCCTGACTTTC
CDR3aa: CASSLLKGRGANVLTF

abundance: NA
j_gene: TRBJ2-2
d_gene: NA
v_gene: TRBV7-9
CDR3nt: TGTGCCAGCAGCTTAAGTGCGACCGGGGAGCTGTTTTTT
CDR3aa: CASSLSATGELFF

abundance: few
j_gene: TRBJ2-1
d_gene: TRBD2
v_gene: TRBV9
CDR3nt: TGTGCCAGCAGCGTAACTAGCGGGGGCTTTAATGAGCAGTTCTTC
CDR3aa: CASSVTSGGFNEQFF

abundance: NA
j_gene: TRBJ2-2
d_gene: TRBD1
v_gene: TRBV30
CDR3nt: TGTGCCTGGAGCCACCGGACAGGCCGCACCGGGGAGCTGTTTTTT
CDR3aa: CAWSHRTGRTGELFF

abundance: once
j_gene: TRBJ2-3
d_gene: NA
v_gene: TRBV10-1
CDR3nt: TGCGCCAGCAAAAAGGGACGCCCGGTTCTGACAGATACGCAGTATTTT
CDR3aa: CASKKGRPVLTDTQYF

abundance: NA
j_gene: TRBJ1-4
d_gene: NA
v_gene: TRBV4-1
CDR3nt: TGCGCCAGCAGCCAAGCGATGGCAGGGTTTAATGAAAAACTGTTTTTT
CDR3aa: CASSQAMAGFNEKLFF

abundance: NA
j_gene: TRBJ2-3
d_gene: NA
v_gene: TRBV10-3
CDR3nt: TGTGCCATCAGTGATTCCGGTTTTGGCACAGATACGCAGTATTTT
CDR3aa: CAISDSGFGTDTQYF

abundance: NA
j_gene: TRBJ1-2
d_gene: TRBD1
v_gene: TRBV9
CDR3nt: TGTGCCAGCCCTACCAGGGGGCATGGCTACACCTTC
CDR3aa: CASPTRGHGYTF

abundance: NA
j_gene: TRBJ2-5
d_gene: NA
v_gene: TRBV11-2
CDR3nt: TGTGCCAGCAGCTCTGGGATGCGGCAAGAGACCCAGTACTTC
CDR3aa: CASSSGMRQETQYF

abundance: NA
j_gene: TRBJ2-5
d_gene: TRBD1
v_gene: TRBV7-6
CDR3nt: TGTGCCAGCAGCTCCGACGGACAGGTCCAAGAGACCCAGTACTTC
CDR3aa: CASSSDGQVQETQYF

abundance: NA
j_gene: TRBJ2-3
d_gene: NA
v_gene: TRBV11-2
CDR3nt: TGTGCCAGCAGCTCCCTCACTAGCACAGATACGCAGTATTTT
CDR3aa: CASSSLTSTDTQYF

abundance: NA
j_gene: TRBJ2-5
d_gene: NA
v_gene: TRBV5-6
CDR3nt: TGTGCCAGCAGCTTGGCGCTCGGGGGACAAGAGACCCAGTACTTC
CDR3aa: CASSLALGGQETQYF

abundance: NA
j_gene: TRBJ2-2
d_gene: NA
v_gene: TRBV6-1
CDR3nt: TGTGCCAGCAGTGCAAGGGGTGAGGAGCTGTTTTTT
CDR3aa: CASSARGEELFF

abundance: few
j_gene: TRBJ2-7
d_gene: NA
v_gene: TRBV6-5
CDR3nt: TGTGCCAGCAGGCAGGGCGCAGGCTCCTACGAGCAGTACTTC
CDR3aa: CASRQGAGSYEQYF

abundance: NA
j_gene: TRBJ1-5
d_gene: NA
v_gene: TRBV11-2
CDR3nt: TGTGCCAGCAGCTTGGCGCCGATTCAGCCCCAGCATTTT
CDR3aa: CASSLAPIQPQHF

abundance: many
j_gene: TRBJ1-1
d_gene: NA
v_gene: TRBV30
CDR3nt: TGTGCCGCCGGGCAGAACACTGAAGCTTTCTTT
CDR3aa: CAAGQNTEAFF

abundance: NA
j_gene: TRBJ2-2
d_gene: NA
v_gene: TRBV9
CDR3nt: TGTGCCAGCAGCGTCGAGCCCACCGGGGAGCTGTTTTTT
CDR3aa: CASSVEPTGELFF

abundance: once
j_gene: TRBJ2-1
d_gene: TRBD2
v_gene: TRBV11-3
CDR3nt: TGTGCCAGCAGCTTAGATCTAGCGGGAGCCCCTAGGGAGCAGTTCTTC
CDR3aa: CASSLDLAGAPREQFF

abundance: many
j_gene: TRBJ2-7
d_gene: NA
v_gene: TRBV27
CDR3nt: TGTGCCAGCAGGGTTGGGTACCAGCCTTCAGGCGAGCAGTACTTC
CDR3aa: CASRVGYQPSGEQYF

abundance: NA
j_gene: TRBJ2-7
d_gene: NA
v_gene: TRBV25-1
CDR3nt: TGTGCCAGCAGTCCACGGTGGAACTACGAGCAGTACTTC
CDR3aa: CASSPRWNYEQYF

abundance: NA
j_gene: TRBJ1-6
d_gene: TRBD1
v_gene: TRBV6-1
CDR3nt: TGTGCCAGCAGTCCAGAGGACAGGACCCTCCACTTT
CDR3aa: CASSPEDRTLHF

abundance: NA
j_gene: TRBJ2-3
d_gene: TRBD1
v_gene: TRBV28
CDR3nt: TGTGCCAGCGGGGACAGGGCAGATACGCAGTATTTT
CDR3aa: CASGDRADTQYF

abundance: NA
j_gene: TRBJ2-7
d_gene: TRBD2
v_gene: TRBV18
CDR3nt: TGTGCCAGCTCACCAAACGGGAGGGCCGGAGAGCAGTACTTC
CDR3aa: CASSPNGRAGEQYF

abundance: NA
j_gene: TRBJ2-2
d_gene: NA
v_gene: TRBV6-1
CDR3nt: TGTGCCAGCAAAGTCCCGGGACTCATCACCGGGGAGCTGTTTTTT
CDR3aa: CASKVPGLITGELFF

abundance: NA
j_gene: TRBJ2-7
d_gene: NA
v_gene: TRBV19
CDR3nt: TGTGCCAGTAGTATCCGGGGGTTATCCTACGAGCAGTACTTC
CDR3aa: CASSIRGLSYEQYF

abundance: few
j_gene: TRBJ1-6
d_gene: TRBD1
v_gene: TRBV2
CDR3nt: TGTGCCAGCAGTGGATGGGGCAGGGGGGGCGGAGATTCACCCCTCCACTTT
CDR3aa: CASSGWGRGGGDSPLHF

abundance: NA
j_gene: TRBJ1-5
d_gene: NA
v_gene: TRBV18
CDR3nt: TGTGCCAGCTCACTCCGGGACACAAATCAGCCCCAGCATTTT
CDR3aa: CASSLRDTNQPQHF

abundance: NA
j_gene: TRBJ1-2
d_gene: NA
v_gene: TRBV5-4
CDR3nt: TGTGCCAGCAGCCCCTCGCAGGGCCTCTATGGCTACACCTTC
CDR3aa: CASSPSQGLYGYTF

abundance: NA
j_gene: TRBJ2-3
d_gene: NA
v_gene: TRBV30
CDR3nt: TGTGCCTGGACGAGGGGAGGGGGGCCATCAGATACGCAGTATTTT
CDR3aa: CAWTRGGGPSDTQYF

abundance: NA
j_gene: TRBJ1-2
d_gene: NA
v_gene: TRBV14
CDR3nt: TGTGCCAGCAGCCACAATAACTATGGCTACACCTTC
CDR3aa: CASSHNNYGYTF

abundance: few
j_gene: TRBJ2-5
d_gene: TRBD2
v_gene: TRBV7-9
CDR3nt: TGTGCCAGCAGCTTTTGGCTAGCGGCTCAAGAGACCCAGTACTTC
CDR3aa: CASSFWLAAQETQYF

abundance: few
j_gene: TRBJ1-1
d_gene: NA
v_gene: TRBV14
CDR3nt: TGTGCCAGCCATAAATCGGGGGTGGGCACTGAAGCTTTCTTT
CDR3aa: CASHKSGVGTEAFF

abundance: NA
j_gene: TRBJ2-7
d_gene: NA
v_gene: TRBV7-8
CDR3nt: TGTGCCAGCAGCCCCTGGGGGATAGGGGAGCAGTACTTC
CDR3aa: CASSPWGIGEQYF

abundance: NA
j_gene: TRBJ1-2
d_gene: TRBD1
v_gene: TRBV5-6
CDR3nt: TGTGCCAGCAGCCCTAGGGGGCCTAACTATGGCTACACCTTC
CDR3aa: CASSPRGPNYGYTF

abundance: once
j_gene: TRBJ2-7
d_gene: TRBD1
v_gene: TRBV16
CDR3nt: TGTGCCAGCAGTTTACAGAGACAGGGCTACGAGCAGTACTTC
CDR3aa: CASSLQRQGYEQYF

abundance: once
j_gene: TRBJ2-5
d_gene: NA
v_gene: TRBV7-9
CDR3nt: TGTGCCAGCAGCTTAGAATCGAGGACAGAGGCATACTTC
CDR3aa: CASSLESRTEAYF

abundance: NA
j_gene: TRBJ1-1
d_gene: NA
v_gene: TRBV27
CDR3nt: TGTGCCAGCCACTCGGGTCAGATCATGAACACTGAAGCTTTCTTT
CDR3aa: CASHSGQIMNTEAFF

abundance: NA
j_gene: TRBJ2-1
d_gene: NA
v_gene: TRBV10-3
CDR3nt: TGTGCCATCAGTGAACCCGCCGACAGGAAACAGTTCTTC
CDR3aa: CAISEPADRKQFF

abundance: NA
j_gene: TRBJ2-1
d_gene: TRBD2
v_gene: TRBV5-1
CDR3nt: TGCGCCAGCACACCATCCGGCGGGAGAGAACATGAGCAGTTCTTC
CDR3aa: CASTPSGGREHEQFF